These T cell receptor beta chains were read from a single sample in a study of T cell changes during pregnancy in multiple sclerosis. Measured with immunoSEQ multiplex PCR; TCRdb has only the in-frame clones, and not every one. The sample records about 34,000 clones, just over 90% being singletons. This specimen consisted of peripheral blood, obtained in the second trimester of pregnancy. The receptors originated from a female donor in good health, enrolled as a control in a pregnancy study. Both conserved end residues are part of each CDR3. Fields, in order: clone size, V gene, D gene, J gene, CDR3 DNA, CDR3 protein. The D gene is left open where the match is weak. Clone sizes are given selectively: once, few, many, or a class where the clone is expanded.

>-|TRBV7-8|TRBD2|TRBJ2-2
TGTGCCAGCAGCCGCCGGGGACTAGCGGGAGGGAACACCGGGGAGCTGTTTTTT
CASSRRGLAGGNTGELFF
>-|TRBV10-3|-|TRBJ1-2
TGTGCCATCACATCGGGGAGGGACGAATCTAACTATGGCTACACCTTC
CAITSGRDESNYGYTF
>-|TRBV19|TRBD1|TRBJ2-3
TGTGCCAGTAGCCTTGACAGGGGGCGGGGCACAGATACGCAGTATTTT
CASSLDRGRGTDTQYF
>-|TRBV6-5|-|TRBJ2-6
TGTGCCAGCAGTTACGGAGCGGTTGGGGCCAACGTCCTGACTTTC
CASSYGAVGANVLTF
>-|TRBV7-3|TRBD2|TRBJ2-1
TGTGCCAGCAGCCGGGGGACTAGCGCCACACAGGGTGAGCAGTTCTTC
CASSRGTSATQGEQFF
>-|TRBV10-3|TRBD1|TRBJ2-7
TGTGCCACGGCGGGACAGGGGGAAGGCGAGCAGTACTTC
CATAGQGEGEQYF
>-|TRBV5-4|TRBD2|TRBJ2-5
TGTGCCAGCAGCTTGGGGGGGAGGGATAGGGAGACCCAGTACTTC
CASSLGGRDRETQYF
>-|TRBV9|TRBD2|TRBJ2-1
TGTGCCAGCGGACCCCTCGCGGGAGTTAGTAATGAGCAGTTCTTC
CASGPLAGVSNEQFF
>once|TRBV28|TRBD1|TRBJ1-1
TGTGCCAGCACGACAGGGGTGAACACTGAAGCTTTCTTT
CASTTGVNTEAFF
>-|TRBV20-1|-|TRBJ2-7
TGCAGTGCTACAGGGTACGAGCAGTACTTC
CSATGYEQYF